This T cell receptor (beta chain) was captured by sequencing in a study of identical twins. Healthy Caucasians, and only they, were the donors. Trimming removed 0 bases from V and 1 base from J, with 8 bases in between. The CDR3 runs 15 residues. Germline values: CDR1 SGDLS, CDR2 YYNGEE. One entry per CDR3 protein results from TCRdb running MiXCR on the 5' RACE reads. The sample has approximately 250,000 distinct CDR3 sequences, 6.5% to 8% seen once. The same data also went into a second study, on T cells expressing NK-cell markers.

Material: CD8+ T cells sorted from blood. This clonotype was obtained from a woman younger than 30 in good health. This chain uses TRBV9 with TRBJ1-3; TRBD1 is a possible D gene (5 bases). Here the CDR3 DNA reads TGTGCCAGCAGCGTAGTTGGGACGTCTGGAAACACCATATATTTT. This sequence encodes CASSVVGTSGNTIYF.